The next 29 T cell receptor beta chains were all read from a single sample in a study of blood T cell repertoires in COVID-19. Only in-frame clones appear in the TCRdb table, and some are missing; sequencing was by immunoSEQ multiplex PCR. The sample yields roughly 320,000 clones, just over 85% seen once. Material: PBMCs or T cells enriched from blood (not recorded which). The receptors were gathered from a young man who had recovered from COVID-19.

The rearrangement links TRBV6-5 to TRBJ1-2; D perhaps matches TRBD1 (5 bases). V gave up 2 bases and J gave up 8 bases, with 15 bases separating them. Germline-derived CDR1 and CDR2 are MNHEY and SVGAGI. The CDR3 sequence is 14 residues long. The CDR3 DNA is TGTGCCAGCAGTTACGAGACAAGGGGAAGCGGCTACACCTTC. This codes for CASSYETRGSGYTF.

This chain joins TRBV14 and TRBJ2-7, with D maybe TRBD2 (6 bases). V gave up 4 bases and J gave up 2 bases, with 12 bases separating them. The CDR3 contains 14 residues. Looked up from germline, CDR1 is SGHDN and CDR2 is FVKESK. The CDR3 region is CASSPWDSPYEQYF. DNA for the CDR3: TGTGCCAGCAGCCCCTGGGACTCCCCCTACGAGCAGTACTTC.

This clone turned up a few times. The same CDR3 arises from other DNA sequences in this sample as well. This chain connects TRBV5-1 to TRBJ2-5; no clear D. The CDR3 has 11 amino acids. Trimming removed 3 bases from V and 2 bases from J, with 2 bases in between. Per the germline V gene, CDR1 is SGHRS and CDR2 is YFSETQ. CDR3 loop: CASSSQETQYF. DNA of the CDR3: TGCGCCAGCAGCTCACAAGAGACCCAGTACTTC.

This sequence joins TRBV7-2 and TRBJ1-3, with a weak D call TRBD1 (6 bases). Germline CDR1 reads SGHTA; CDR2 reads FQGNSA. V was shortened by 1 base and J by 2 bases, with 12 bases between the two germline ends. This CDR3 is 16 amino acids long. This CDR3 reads CASSLESGATGNTIYF. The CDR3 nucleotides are TGTGCCAGCAGCTTAGAGTCAGGGGCGACTGGAAACACCATATATTTT.

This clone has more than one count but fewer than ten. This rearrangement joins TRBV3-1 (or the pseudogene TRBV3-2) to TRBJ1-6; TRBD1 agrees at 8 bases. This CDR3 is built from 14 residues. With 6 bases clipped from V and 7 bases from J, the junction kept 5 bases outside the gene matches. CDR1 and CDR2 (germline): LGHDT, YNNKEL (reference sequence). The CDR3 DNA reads TGTGCCAGCAGGGCCGGGACAGGCAATTCACCCCTCCACTTT. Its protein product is CASRAGTGNSPLHF.

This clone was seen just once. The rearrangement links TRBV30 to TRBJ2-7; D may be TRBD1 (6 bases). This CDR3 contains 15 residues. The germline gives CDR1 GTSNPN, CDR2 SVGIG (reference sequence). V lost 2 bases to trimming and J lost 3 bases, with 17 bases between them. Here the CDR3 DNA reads TGTGCCTGGAGTAACTCCACAGGGTTTGACTACGAGCAGTACTTC. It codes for CAWSNSTGFDYEQYF.

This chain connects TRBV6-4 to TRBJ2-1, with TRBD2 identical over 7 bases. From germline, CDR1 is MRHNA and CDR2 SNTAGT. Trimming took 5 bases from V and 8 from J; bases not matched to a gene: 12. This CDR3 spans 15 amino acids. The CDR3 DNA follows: TGTGCCAGCAGTCTAATGGGACTACCTTGGGATGAGCAGTTCTTC. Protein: CASSLMGLPWDEQFF.

The CDR3 nucleotides read TGTGCCAGCAGCTTAGGGGACAGGGTGGATTCACCCCTCCACTTT. This sequence encodes CASSLGDRVDSPLHF. The chain carries TRBV7-9 and TRBJ1-6, with TRBD1 matching 9 bases. The ends lost 1 base at V and 8 bases at J; junction bases unmatched: 3. CDR3 length: 15 amino acids. Germline CDR1 is SEHNR and CDR2 is FQNEAQ (reference sequence).

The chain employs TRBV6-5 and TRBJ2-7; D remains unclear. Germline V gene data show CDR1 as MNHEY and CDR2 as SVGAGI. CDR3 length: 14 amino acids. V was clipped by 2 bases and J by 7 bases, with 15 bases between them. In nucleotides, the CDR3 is TGTGCCAGCAGTTACCCTGTTCCCCCAGATGAGCAGTACTTC. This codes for CASSYPVPPDEQYF.

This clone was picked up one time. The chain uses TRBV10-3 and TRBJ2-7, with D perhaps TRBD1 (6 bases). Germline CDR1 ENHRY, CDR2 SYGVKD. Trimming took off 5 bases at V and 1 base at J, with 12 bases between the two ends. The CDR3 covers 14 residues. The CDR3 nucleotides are TGTGCCATCAGTCACGGACAGACTTCCTACGAGCAGTACTTC. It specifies CAISHGQTSYEQYF.

Here the CDR3 DNA reads TGTGCCAGCAGCTTGGGCGGGAGGGCCATGGAGACCCAGTACTTC. Translating it yields CASSLGGRAMETQYF. The chain uses TRBV7-2 and TRBJ2-5; 9 nucleotides align to TRBD2. V dropped 3 bases and J dropped 5; count of bases not matched to a gene: 7. The CDR3 extends over 15 amino acids. From germline, CDR1 is SGHTA and CDR2 FQGNSA.

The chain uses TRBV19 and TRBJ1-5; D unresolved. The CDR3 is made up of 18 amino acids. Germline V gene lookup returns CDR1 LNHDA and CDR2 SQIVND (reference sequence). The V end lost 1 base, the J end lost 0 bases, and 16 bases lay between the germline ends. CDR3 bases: TGTGCCAGTAGTATAGCCAGGAAATCCTCCTTTAGCAATCAGCCCCAGCATTTT. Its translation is CASSIARKSSFSNQPQHF.

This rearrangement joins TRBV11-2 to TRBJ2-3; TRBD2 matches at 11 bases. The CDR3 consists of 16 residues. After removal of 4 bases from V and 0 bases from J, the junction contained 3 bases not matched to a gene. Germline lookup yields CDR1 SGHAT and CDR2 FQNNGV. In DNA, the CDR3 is TGTGCCAGCAGCTACCGACTAGCGGGGAGCACAGATACGCAGTATTTT. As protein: CASSYRLAGSTDTQYF.

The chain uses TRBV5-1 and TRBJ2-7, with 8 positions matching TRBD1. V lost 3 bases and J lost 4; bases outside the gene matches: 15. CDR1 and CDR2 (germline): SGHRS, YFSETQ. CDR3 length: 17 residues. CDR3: CASSSDKGQGLRYEQYF. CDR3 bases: TGCGCCAGCAGCTCGGATAAAGGACAGGGCCTCCGGTACGAGCAGTACTTC.

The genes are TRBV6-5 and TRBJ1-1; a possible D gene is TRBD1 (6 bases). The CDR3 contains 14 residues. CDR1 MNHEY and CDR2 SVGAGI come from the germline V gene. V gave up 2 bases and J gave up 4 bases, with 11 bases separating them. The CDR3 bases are TGTGCCAGCAGTTACACAGGGCGAAGCACTGAAGCTTTCTTT. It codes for CASSYTGRSTEAFF.

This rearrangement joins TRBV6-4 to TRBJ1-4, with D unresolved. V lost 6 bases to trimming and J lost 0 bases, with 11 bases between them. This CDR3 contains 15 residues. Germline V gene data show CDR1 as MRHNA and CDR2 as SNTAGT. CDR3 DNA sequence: TGTGCCAGCAGGGCCTACGGAGCAACTAATGAAAAACTGTTTTTT. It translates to CASRAYGATNEKLFF.

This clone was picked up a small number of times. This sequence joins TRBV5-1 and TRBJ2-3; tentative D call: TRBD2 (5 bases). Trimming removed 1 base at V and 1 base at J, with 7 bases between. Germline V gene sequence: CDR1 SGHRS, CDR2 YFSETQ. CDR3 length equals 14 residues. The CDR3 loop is CASSLWRGTDTQYF. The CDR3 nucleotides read TGCGCCAGCAGCTTGTGGCGGGGCACAGATACGCAGTATTTT. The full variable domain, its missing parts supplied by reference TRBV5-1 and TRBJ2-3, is KAGVTQTPRYLIKTRGQQVTLSCSPISGHRSVSWYQQTPGQGLQFLFEYFSETQRNKGNFPGRFSGRQFSNSRSEMNVSTLELGDSALYLCASSLWRGTDTQYFGPGTRLTVL.

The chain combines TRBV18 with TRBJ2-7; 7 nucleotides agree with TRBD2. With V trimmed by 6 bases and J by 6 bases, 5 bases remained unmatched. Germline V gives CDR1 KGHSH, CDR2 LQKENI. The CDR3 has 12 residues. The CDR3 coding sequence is TGTGCCAGCTCCCCGACTAGCTCCGAGCAGTACTTC. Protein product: CASSPTSSEQYF.

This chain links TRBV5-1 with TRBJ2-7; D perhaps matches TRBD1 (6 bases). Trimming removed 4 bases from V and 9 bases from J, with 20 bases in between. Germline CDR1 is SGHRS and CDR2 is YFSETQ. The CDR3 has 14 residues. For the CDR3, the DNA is TGCGCCAGCAGCCCCGACAGGTCCCCCTTTGGGCAGTACTTC. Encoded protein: CASSPDRSPFGQYF.

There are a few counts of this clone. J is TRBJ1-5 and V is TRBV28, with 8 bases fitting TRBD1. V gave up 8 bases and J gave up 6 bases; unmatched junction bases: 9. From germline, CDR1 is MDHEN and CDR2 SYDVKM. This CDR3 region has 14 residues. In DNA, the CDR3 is TGTGCCAGCGGACGTGACAGGGGTTTTCAGCCCCAGCATTTT. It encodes CASGRDRGFQPQHF.

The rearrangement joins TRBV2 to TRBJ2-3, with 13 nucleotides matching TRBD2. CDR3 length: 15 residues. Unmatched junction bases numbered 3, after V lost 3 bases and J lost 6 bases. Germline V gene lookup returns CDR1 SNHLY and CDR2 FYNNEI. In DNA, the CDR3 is TGTGCCAGCAGTGAGGGGACTAGCGGGACCGATACGCAGTATTTT. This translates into CASSEGTSGTDTQYF.

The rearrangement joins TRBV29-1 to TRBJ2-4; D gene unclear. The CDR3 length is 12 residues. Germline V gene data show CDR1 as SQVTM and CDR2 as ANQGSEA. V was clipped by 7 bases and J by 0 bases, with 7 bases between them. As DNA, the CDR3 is TGCAGCGCCCGGTTAGCCAAAAACATTCAGTACTTC. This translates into CSARLAKNIQYF.

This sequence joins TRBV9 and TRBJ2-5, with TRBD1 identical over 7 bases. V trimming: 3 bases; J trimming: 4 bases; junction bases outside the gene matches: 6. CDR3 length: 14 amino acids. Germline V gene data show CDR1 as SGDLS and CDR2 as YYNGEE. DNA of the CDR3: TGTGCCAGCAGCGCCTCGACAGGGAGAGAGACCCAGTACTTC. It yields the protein CASSASTGRETQYF.

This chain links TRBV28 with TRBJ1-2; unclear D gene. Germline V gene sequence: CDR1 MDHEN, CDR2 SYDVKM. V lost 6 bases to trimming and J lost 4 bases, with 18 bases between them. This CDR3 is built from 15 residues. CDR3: CASSQPLAGSYGYTF. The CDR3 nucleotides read TGTGCCAGCAGCCAACCCCTAGCGGGTAGCTATGGCTACACCTTC.

The DNA for the CDR3 is TGTGCCAGCAGTTACTCGCCGGGTATTGGGGCCAACGTCCTGACTTTC. Its protein is CASSYSPGIGANVLTF. The chain combines TRBV6-5 with TRBJ2-6; D call uncertain. V lost 0 bases and J lost 3, with 9 bases in between. CDR3 length: 16 amino acids. In germline, CDR1 is MNHEY, CDR2 SVGAGI.

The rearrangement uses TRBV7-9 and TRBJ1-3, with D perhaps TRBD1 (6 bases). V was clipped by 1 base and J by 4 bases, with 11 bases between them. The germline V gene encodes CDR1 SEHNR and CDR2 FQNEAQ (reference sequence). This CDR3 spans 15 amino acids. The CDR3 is CASSLGAGAGNTIYF. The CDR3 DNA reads TGTGCCAGCAGCTTAGGGGCGGGGGCCGGAAACACCATATATTTT.

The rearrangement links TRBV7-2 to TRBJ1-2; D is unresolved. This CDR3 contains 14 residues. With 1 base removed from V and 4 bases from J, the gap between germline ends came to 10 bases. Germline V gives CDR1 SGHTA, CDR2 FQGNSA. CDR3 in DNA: TGTGCCAGCAGCTTAGTCGGTGCCGTCTATGGCTACACCTTC. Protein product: CASSLVGAVYGYTF.

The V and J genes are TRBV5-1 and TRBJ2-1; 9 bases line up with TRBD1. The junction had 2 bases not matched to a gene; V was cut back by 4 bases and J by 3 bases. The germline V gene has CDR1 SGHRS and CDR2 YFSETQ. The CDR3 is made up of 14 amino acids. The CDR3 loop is CASSRGQGYNEQFF. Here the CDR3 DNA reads TGCGCCAGCAGCAGGGGACAGGGCTACAATGAGCAGTTCTTC.

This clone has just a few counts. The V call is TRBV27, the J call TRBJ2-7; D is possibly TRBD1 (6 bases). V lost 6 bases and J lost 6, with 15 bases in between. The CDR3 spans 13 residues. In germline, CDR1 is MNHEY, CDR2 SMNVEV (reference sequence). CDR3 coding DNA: TGTGCCAGCAGCTTGGCAGGGGCAGGCGAGCAGTACTTC. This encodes CASSLAGAGEQYF.